One and the same sample provided the 30 T cell receptor beta chains below, sequenced in a study of cytomegalovirus exposure and HLA in healthy donors. PCR used 60 Vbeta primers and 13 Jbeta primers. Some clones are missing from TCRdb's copy, which holds only in-frame ones; the method was immunoSEQ multiplex PCR. The sample includes some 190,000 clones, 80% seen only once; the top ten take around 1.4%. The sample taken for sequencing was PBMCs. Every receptor here comes from a girl between 5 and 17 years old in good health and CMV-seropositive.

V usage is TRBV5-4 and J usage is TRBJ2-7; 9 nucleotides match TRBD1. Germline loops: CDR1 SGHNT, CDR2 YYREEE (reference sequence). After removal of 5 bases from V and 1 base from J, the junction contained 4 bases not matched to a gene. The CDR3 is made up of 14 amino acids. CDR3 in DNA: TGTGCCAGCAGTTCGGGACAGGGATCCTACGAGCAGTACTTC. The encoded protein is CASSSGQGSYEQYF.

The gene calls are TRBV6-5 and TRBJ1-2, with 10 bases fitting TRBD1. The CDR3 length is 14 residues. CDR1 and CDR2 from the germline V gene are MNHEY and SVGAGI. Germline trimming cut 2 bases from V and 8 bases from J; bases unmatched to any gene: 5. DNA of the CDR3: TGTGCCAGCAGTTACGGGACAGGGGTGGAAGGCTACACCTTC. Amino acids: CASSYGTGVEGYTF.

The chain couples TRBV21-1 to TRBJ2-6; the DNA was not compared with TRBD1, the D call given in the table. TRBV21-1 is an annotated pseudogene. The CDR3 is 20 residues long. This CDR3 reads CASSKGGSGTGYSGANVLTF. CDR3 coding DNA: TGTGCCAGCAGCAAGGGAGGGTCCGGGACAGGCTACTCTGGGGCCAACGTCCTGACTTTC.

A single count supports this clone. The chain uses TRBV19 and TRBJ2-1, with 13 bases aligning to TRBD2. V gave up 7 bases and J gave up 14 bases; unmatched junction bases: 5. This CDR3 has 12 amino acids. CDR1 is LNHDA and CDR2 is SQIVND in the germline V gene (reference sequence). CDR3 amino acids: CASKGLAGPEFF. DNA of the CDR3: TGTGCCAGTAAGGGACTAGCGGGACCGGAGTTCTTC.

The V and J genes are TRBV11-2 and TRBJ1-5; D unresolved. CDR1 is SGHAT, CDR2 FQNNGV, per germline. CDR3 length equals 13 residues. Trimming stripped 1 base from V and 2 bases from J, with 3 bases between. The CDR3 here is CASSLVGNQPQHF. The CDR3, as DNA: TGTGCCAGCAGCTTAGTCGGCAATCAGCCCCAGCATTTT.

This chain links TRBV5-4 with TRBJ1-2; D remains unclear. The V end lost 5 bases, the J end lost 9 bases, and 14 bases lay between the germline ends. Germline CDR1 is SGHNT and CDR2 is YYREEE (reference sequence). The CDR3 length is 12 residues. The CDR3 reads CASRVVGGRYTF. CDR3 nucleotides: TGTGCCAGCAGGGTGGTGGGAGGGCGCTACACCTTC. Full variable domain (remainder filled in from reference TRBV5-4 and TRBJ1-2): ETGVTQSPTHLIKTRGQQVTLRCSSQSGHNTVSWYQQALGQGPQFIFQYYREEENGRGNFPPRFSGLQFPNYSSELNVNALELDDSALYLCASRVVGGRYTFGSGTRLTVV.

The rearrangement links TRBV5-1 to TRBJ1-1; 8 nucleotides match TRBD1. Trimming at V came to 0 bases and at J to 6 bases, leaving 4 bases not matched to a gene. The CDR3 spans 14 residues. CDR1 SGHRS and CDR2 YFSETQ come from the germline V gene. The CDR3 here is CASSLEDRAAEAFF. The CDR3 DNA is TGCGCCAGCAGCTTGGAGGACAGGGCGGCTGAAGCTTTCTTT.

The chain recombines TRBV4-3 with TRBJ2-7; no firm D call. From germline, CDR1 is LGHNA and CDR2 YSLEER. The CDR3 contains 14 residues. Deletions cut 3 bases from V and 0 bases from J, with 9 bases between. In DNA form, the CDR3 reads TGCGCCAGCAGCCAGTTTCTCCTCTCCTACGAGCAGTACTTC. Translating it yields CASSQFLLSYEQYF.

This clone was seen a single time. This chain links TRBV5-1 with TRBJ2-1, with no clear D. Germline loops: CDR1 SGHRS, CDR2 YFSETQ. The CDR3 runs 15 residues. Trimming left V 0 bases short and J 0 bases short, with 7 bases between. The CDR3 DNA is TGCGCCAGCAGCTTGGTATCTAGCTCCTACAATGAGCAGTTCTTC. Its translation is CASSLVSSSYNEQFF.

This clone was detected only once. J is TRBJ1-1 and V is TRBV6-5, with D possibly TRBD1 on 5 matching bases. Looked up from germline, CDR1 is MNHEY and CDR2 is SVGAGI. With 0 bases removed from V and 1 base from J, the gap between germline ends came to 9 bases. The CDR3 sequence is 15 residues long. The CDR3 region is CASSYSGHPNTEAFF. In nucleotides, the CDR3 is TGTGCCAGCAGTTACTCGGGGCATCCGAACACTGAAGCTTTCTTT.

This clone was seen only a few times. CDR3 DNA: TGTGCCAGCAGCCCCCGGGACAGGGGAACTCTCTCCTACGAGCAGTACTTC. It specifies CASSPRDRGTLSYEQYF. The genes are TRBV27 and TRBJ2-7; 10 bases fit TRBD1. Germline-derived CDR1 and CDR2 are MNHEY and SMNVEV (reference sequence). Losses at the gene ends were 6 bases for V and 0 bases for J; bases not matched to a gene: 11. This CDR3 region has 17 residues.

This clone was found once. The chain combines TRBV18 with TRBJ2-2; a possible D gene is TRBD1 (6 bases). In germline, CDR1 is KGHSH, CDR2 LQKENI. This CDR3 has 14 amino acids. The ends were cut back, 4 bases at V and 4 bases at J, with 10 bases in the middle. CDR3 coding DNA: TGTGCCAGCTCACTGGACAGATTCACCGGGGAGCTGTTTTTT. This translates into CASSLDRFTGELFF.

The chain uses TRBV6-5 and TRBJ2-7; 9 positions match TRBD1. Germline V gene lookup returns CDR1 MNHEY and CDR2 SVGAGI. After removal of 6 bases from V and 5 bases from J, the junction contained 8 bases not matched to a gene. This CDR3 has 14 residues. As DNA, the CDR3 is TGTGCCAGCAGCCCCGGGACAGGGTTTCACGAGCAGTACTTC. Its translation is CASSPGTGFHEQYF.

The chain combines TRBV4-1 with TRBJ1-1, with TRBD1 as a possible D gene (6 bases). Trimming shortened V by 5 bases and J by 0 bases, and 19 bases separated the two germline ends. There are 17 residues in the CDR3. Germline CDR1 reads MGHRA; CDR2 reads YSYEKL. CDR3 coding DNA: TGCGCCAGCAGCTCTTATTTAACGGGACACCTGAACACTGAAGCTTTCTTT. Translation gives CASSSYLTGHLNTEAFF.

This clone was observed a few times. The rearrangement joins TRBV10-3 to TRBJ2-7; D is perhaps TRBD2 (5 bases). The V gene's germline CDR1 is ENHRY and CDR2 SYGVKD. The CDR3 extends over 15 amino acids. Trimming stripped 3 bases from V and 2 bases from J, with 14 bases between. CDR3 protein: CAISETRALAYEQYF. CDR3 sequence (DNA): TGTGCCATCAGTGAAACTCGCGCACTAGCCTACGAGCAGTACTTC.

A single count supports this clone. V usage is TRBV19 and J usage is TRBJ2-7; 8 nucleotides align to TRBD1. The V segment lost 4 bases and the J segment 2 bases; nucleotides outside the gene matches: 4. The CDR3 totals 14 residues. The germline V gene encodes CDR1 LNHDA and CDR2 SQIVND (reference sequence). For the CDR3, the DNA is TGTGCCAGTAGTAACGGACAGGGTGCCTACGAGCAGTACTTC. This codes for CASSNGQGAYEQYF.

This clone has a single count. The chain couples TRBV6-1 to TRBJ1-5, with D tentatively TRBD1 (5 bases). Germline CDR1 and CDR2: MNHNS and SASEGT. CDR3 length: 14 residues. Trimming stripped 6 bases from V and 7 bases from J, with 16 bases between. CDR3 bases: TGTGCCAGCAGCGCCAGGACAATGTGGCAGCCCCAGCATTTT. It translates to CASSARTMWQPQHF.

V and J are TRBV30 and TRBJ2-7; 13 nucleotides align to TRBD2. Per germline, CDR1 GTSNPN and CDR2 SVGIG (reference sequence). J gave up 5 bases and V 4 bases, and 5 bases lay outside the gene matches. This CDR3 region has 14 residues. As DNA, the CDR3 is TGTGCCTGGATTATGGGACTAGCGGGAAACGAGCAGTACTTC. Translation gives CAWIMGLAGNEQYF.

This clone was seen only once. The chain links TRBV6-6 to TRBJ1-2, with unresolved D. Germline V gene sequence: CDR1 MNHNY, CDR2 SVGAGI (reference sequence). With 0 bases removed from V and 3 bases from J, the gap between germline ends came to 11 bases. CDR3 length equals 15 residues. The CDR3 is CASSYSNTGYYGYTF. CDR3 nucleotides: TGTGCCAGCAGTTACTCGAATACGGGGTACTATGGCTACACCTTC.

This rearrangement joins TRBV15 to TRBJ2-7, with D possibly TRBD2 on 6 matching bases. Per the germline V gene, CDR1 is LNHNV and CDR2 is YYDKDF (reference sequence). The CDR3 runs 16 residues. V dropped 5 bases and J dropped 4 bases, with 21 bases sitting between them. This CDR3 is CATSVHRGGRRYEQYF. CDR3 DNA sequence: TGTGCCACCAGCGTTCACCGGGGTGGGAGGAGGTACGAGCAGTACTTC. Looking up the rest from reference TRBV15 and TRBJ2-7 gives the full variable domain: DAMVIQNPRYQVTQFGKPVTLSCSQTLNHNVMYWYQQKSSQAPKLLFHYYDKDFNNEADTPDNFQSRRPNTSFCFLDIRSPGLGDTAMYLCATSVHRGGRRYEQYFGPGTRLTVT.

This clone came up once. The V call is TRBV21-1, the J call TRBJ2-7; the table gives TRBD1 as D, unverified against the DNA. TRBV21-1 is tagged as a pseudogene. The CDR3 length is 19 residues. CDR3 bases: TGTGCCAGCAGCAAAGTGGGACAGGCTAAGGACCTCATCCGGTACGAGCAGTACTTC. It is translated as CASSKVGQAKDLIRYEQYF.

DNA for the CDR3: TGTGCCAGCAGGATAGCCGGGACAGCCGAGGCTTTCTTT. This translates into CASRIAGTAEAFF. This rearrangement joins TRBV27 to TRBJ1-1; 7 bases map to TRBD1. Trimming at V came to 6 bases and at J to 11 bases, leaving 12 bases not matched to a gene. The length of the CDR3 is 13 residues. Germline V CDR1 and CDR2: MNHEY, SMNVEV (reference sequence).

The chain carries TRBV7-2 and TRBJ2-5; 7 bases are a match to TRBD1. Germline V CDR1 and CDR2: SGHTA, FQGNSA. V shed 1 base and J 2 bases; nucleotides not matched to a gene: 4. The CDR3 length is 15 residues. Here the CDR3 reads CASSLDRGVQETQYF. CDR3 DNA: TGTGCCAGCAGCTTAGACAGGGGCGTTCAAGAGACCCAGTACTTC. The full variable domain, in which reference TRBV7-2 and TRBJ2-5 provide the parts outside the CDR3, is GAGVSQSPSNKVTEKGKDVELRCDPISGHTALYWYRQSLGQGLEFLIYFQGNSAPDKSGLPSDRFSAERTGGSVSTLTIQRTQQEDSAVYLCASSLDRGVQETQYFGPGTRLLVL.

The chain links TRBV4-1 to TRBJ2-1; D ambiguous. Trimming removed 0 bases from V and 9 bases from J, with 9 bases in between. Looked up from germline, CDR1 is MGHRA and CDR2 is YSYEKL. The CDR3 is 13 residues long. CDR3 region: CASSQDRVGEQFF. In nucleotides, the CDR3 is TGCGCCAGCAGCCAAGATCGAGTCGGTGAGCAGTTCTTC.

In its sample, this clone was seen once. The chain is built from TRBV29-1 and TRBJ2-1; 7 bases align to TRBD1. The V and J ends lost 7 bases and 5 bases, in that order; junction bases with no gene match: 2. The germline V gene encodes CDR1 SQVTM and CDR2 ANQGSEA. The CDR3 is 11 amino acids. The CDR3 loop reads CSGDRDNEQFF. The CDR3 DNA sequence: TGCAGCGGAGACAGGGACAATGAGCAGTTCTTC.

This CDR3 is CASSTPLAGGYDTQYF. The CDR3 bases are TGTGCCAGCAGCACGCCCCTAGCGGGGGGATATGATACGCAGTATTTT. The rearrangement links TRBV7-2 to TRBJ2-3; 11 nucleotides line up with TRBD2. CDR3 length: 16 amino acids. Germline V CDR1 and CDR2: SGHTA, FQGNSA. Germline trimming cut 5 bases from V and 6 bases from J; bases unmatched to any gene: 10.

This chain connects TRBV4-1 to TRBJ2-1; D may be TRBD2 (5 bases). V was cut by 0 bases and J by 2 bases, with 11 bases left in between. Germline V CDR1 and CDR2: MGHRA, YSYEKL. There are 16 residues in the CDR3. CDR3 residues: CASSQEARATYNEQFF. The DNA of the CDR3 is TGCGCCAGCAGCCAAGAGGCGCGGGCTACCTACAATGAGCAGTTCTTC.

V is TRBV6-1 and J is TRBJ1-1; the D gene is possibly TRBD1 (6 bases). Germline-derived CDR1 and CDR2 are MNHNS and SASEGT. V was trimmed by 6 bases and J by 11 bases, leaving 13 bases between them. The CDR3 sequence is 11 residues long. The CDR3 sequence is CASSQAGAAFF. The CDR3 coding sequence is TGTGCCAGCAGCCAAGCAGGGGCCGCTTTCTTT.

The chain combines TRBV5-4 with TRBJ1-4; no clear D. V lost 0 bases and J lost 8, with 11 bases in between. This CDR3 spans 14 amino acids. The V gene's germline CDR1 is SGHNT and CDR2 YYREEE (reference sequence). CDR3 in DNA: TGTGCCAGCAGCTTGGGAGGGCTAGAAGAAAAACTGTTTTTT. It is translated as CASSLGGLEEKLFF.

The chain employs TRBV7-9 and TRBJ1-4; no firm D call. V lost 1 base and J 13 bases, leaving 16 bases between the germline ends. Germline CDR1 reads SEHNR; CDR2 reads FQNEAQ (reference sequence). This CDR3 has 14 residues. The chain's CDR3 is CASSLEFSGFGLFF. CDR3 nucleotides: TGTGCCAGCAGCTTAGAGTTCTCGGGGTTTGGACTGTTTTTT.